Below, 21 T cell receptor beta chains from the same sample are listed, as sequenced in a study of T cells in Graves' hyperthyroidism and ophthalmopathy. Researchers took RNA transcripts and amplified the TCR beta CDR3 regions from them. Primed by the HTBI set, a first-round RT-PCR was run on the TCR CDR3. One entry per CDR3 protein, called by TCRdb with MiXCR from the multiplex PCR reads. The profile shows 470,000 or so distinct CDR3 sequences, less than 25% of them singletons. Sequencing was carried out using blood. The receptors shown here come from a man between 18 and 35 years old with Graves' hyperthyroidism.

The chain employs TRBV24-1 and TRBJ1-2; D is unclear. Germline values: CDR1 KGHDR, CDR2 SFDVKD. Trimming pared 4 bases from V and 4 bases from J, leaving 6 bases between. The CDR3 spans 12 residues. The CDR3 bases are TGTGCCACCAGTGACCCTATCTATGGCTACACCTTC. This translates into CATSDPIYGYTF.

This clonotype was found many times. The chain combines TRBV11-2 with TRBJ1-1; D might be TRBD1 (5 bases). Trimming shortened V by 1 base and J by 10 bases, and 10 bases separated the two germline ends. The CDR3 totals 12 residues. CDR1 and CDR2 (germline): SGHAT, FQNNGV. The CDR3 is CASSLGLGGAFF. In nucleotides, the CDR3 is TGTGCCAGCAGCTTAGGCCTTGGGGGAGCTTTCTTT.

V usage is TRBV29-1 and J usage is TRBJ1-2, with D possibly TRBD1 on 5 matching bases. Germline V lookup: CDR1 SQVTM, CDR2 ANQGSEA. With 3 bases removed from V and 6 bases from J, the gap between germline ends came to 11 bases. The CDR3 runs to 12 residues. CDR3 coding DNA: TGCAGCGTTGACAGCTCGGGGGATGGCTACACCTTC. As protein: CSVDSSGDGYTF.

In this sample, this clonotype turned up many times. The chain couples TRBV6-1 to TRBJ2-2; 8 bases are a match to TRBD2. From germline, CDR1 is MNHNS and CDR2 SASEGT. The ends lost 4 bases at V and 5 bases at J; junction bases unmatched: 12. This CDR3 comprises 17 residues. The CDR3 is CASSARLPGGQTGELFF. CDR3 bases: TGTGCCAGCAGTGCCCGACTTCCGGGGGGGCAAACCGGGGAGCTGTTTTTT.

This clonotype was counted ten times or more. The rearrangement joins TRBV7-2 to TRBJ2-5, with no clear D. Trimming cost V 1 base and J 2 bases, with 8 bases left between them. Germline V CDR1 and CDR2: SGHTA, FQGNSA. The CDR3 extends over 14 amino acids. CDR3 region: CASSLELAQETQYF. The CDR3 DNA reads TGTGCCAGCAGCTTAGAATTGGCGCAAGAGACCCAGTACTTC.

This clonotype was seen repeatedly, ten times or more. This chain uses TRBV6-2 or TRBV6-3 with TRBJ2-5; no clear D gene. Germline-derived CDR1 and CDR2 are MNHEY and SVGEGT. The V gene lost 7 bases and the J gene lost 4 bases, with 10 bases spanning the gap. CDR3 size: 12 residues. The CDR3 nucleotides read TGTGCCAGCACCCCGGCAGGAGAGACCCAGTACTTC. It yields the protein CASTPAGETQYF.

This clonotype was seen more than once but under ten times. This chain joins TRBV20-1 and TRBJ1-5, with 8 bases aligning to TRBD1. V dropped 0 bases and J dropped 1; count of bases not matched to a gene: 5. CDR3 length equals 16 residues. Germline CDR1 DFQATT, CDR2 SNEGSKA (reference sequence). The CDR3 bases are TGCAGTGCTAGAGACCAGGGGGCTGTGAGCAATCAGCCCCAGCATTTT. Amino acid sequence: CSARDQGAVSNQPQHF.

The rearrangement uses TRBV6-1 and TRBJ2-7, with 9 bases aligning to TRBD1. The trim removed 5 bases at V and 3 bases at J, leaving 11 bases unmatched. Germline V lookup: CDR1 MNHNS, CDR2 SASEGT. The CDR3 has 16 amino acids. CDR3 region: CASSPPRQGEGYEQYF. The CDR3 coding sequence is TGTGCCAGCAGTCCACCCCGACAGGGGGAGGGCTACGAGCAGTACTTC.

As regards this clonotype: A much bigger clone sits one base away, suggesting this may be a read error. This rearrangement joins TRBV12-3 or TRBV12-4 to TRBJ1-1; 7 nucleotides agree with TRBD1. CDR3 length: 13 residues. CDR3 in amino acids: CASSLGQHAEACF. Written as DNA, the CDR3 is TGTGCCAGCAGTTTGGGACAGCATGCTGAAGCTTGCTTT.

This clonotype was counted at least ten times. This chain connects TRBV6-5 to TRBJ1-1, with D hard to call. Trimming stripped 3 bases from V and 1 base from J, with 3 bases between. The CDR3 contains 12 residues. In germline, CDR1 is MNHEY, CDR2 SVGAGI. CDR3 sequence (DNA): TGTGCCAGCAGTTATGCGAACACTGAAGCTTTCTTT. Protein sequence: CASSYANTEAFF.

The V gene is TRBV19, the J gene TRBJ1-5, with D possibly being TRBD1 (5 bases). The CDR3 runs 15 residues. V was cut by 5 bases and J by 7 bases, with 18 bases left in between. CDR1 LNHDA and CDR2 SQIVND come from the germline V gene (reference sequence). The CDR3 coding sequence is TGTGCCAGTAGTCCCCCGCCGAGAGGGGCCCAGCCCCAGCATTTT. Its translation is CASSPPPRGAQPQHF.

The sample holds many counts of this clonotype. This chain joins TRBV2 and TRBJ1-2, with D possibly matching TRBD1 (5 bases). The CDR3 sequence is 12 residues long. With 7 bases removed from V and 4 bases from J, the gap between germline ends came to 10 bases. Germline assignment: CDR1 SNHLY and CDR2 FYNNEI. The CDR3 here is CASTRQTYGYTF. DNA for the CDR3: TGTGCCAGCACTCGACAGACCTATGGCTACACCTTC.

This clonotype was found many times. J is TRBJ1-1 and V is TRBV28; D is uncertain. Germline CDR1 and CDR2: MDHEN and SYDVKM. The V gene lost 7 bases and the J gene lost 10 bases, with 19 bases spanning the gap. CDR3 size: 13 residues. The CDR3 nucleotides are TGTGCCAGCAACTACACCCCATTCGTGCCAGCTTTCTTT. Residues: CASNYTPFVPAFF.

The table lists this clonotype with a few counts. The gene calls are TRBV5-1 and TRBJ1-1, with D maybe TRBD1 (6 bases). Trimming took off 4 bases at V and 11 bases at J, with 15 bases between the two ends. Germline loops: CDR1 SGHRS, CDR2 YFSETQ. The CDR3 covers 12 residues. The CDR3 sequence is CASSLGGAGAFF. The CDR3 DNA follows: TGCGCCAGCAGCCTGGGGGGGGCGGGCGCTTTCTTT. The entire variable domain, with the rest obtained from reference TRBV5-1 and TRBJ1-1, is as follows: KAGVTQTPRYLIKTRGQQVTLSCSPISGHRSVSWYQQTPGQGLQFLFEYFSETQRNKGNFPGRFSGRQFSNSRSEMNVSTLELGDSALYLCASSLGGAGAFFGQGTRLTVV.

This clonotype was seen repeatedly, ten times or more. The chain uses TRBV28 and TRBJ1-5; 7 bases line up with TRBD1. Germline CDR1 reads MDHEN; CDR2 reads SYDVKM. With 3 bases clipped from V and 6 bases from J, the junction kept 11 bases outside the gene matches. This CDR3 is 16 amino acids long. The CDR3 region is CASSFAYRGLRQPQHF. In nucleotides, the CDR3 is TGTGCCAGCAGTTTCGCGTACAGGGGTTTGCGTCAGCCCCAGCATTTT.

The chain joins TRBV27 to TRBJ1-2, with 9 bases matching TRBD1. With V trimmed by 4 bases and J by 8 bases, 17 bases remained unmatched. The CDR3 is 17 residues long. CDR1 is MNHEY and CDR2 is SMNVEV in the germline V gene (reference sequence). The DNA for the CDR3 is TGTGCCAGCAGTTACTACAGCCGGGACAGGGAAGCTGGCGGCTACACCTTC. The encoded protein is CASSYYSRDREAGGYTF.

This sequence joins TRBV30 and TRBJ2-5, with 7 nucleotides matching TRBD1. The CDR3 consists of 14 residues. V shed 2 bases and J 4 bases; nucleotides not matched to a gene: 7. CDR1 GTSNPN and CDR2 SVGIG come from the germline V gene (reference sequence). The CDR3 nucleotides read TGTGCCTGGAGTCGGGGACAGTGGGGAGAGACCCAGTACTTC. Translated, it gives CAWSRGQWGETQYF.

This clonotype was counted ten times or more. J is TRBJ2-2 and V is TRBV7-2; tentative D call: TRBD1 (5 bases). Per germline, CDR1 SGHTA and CDR2 FQGNSA. V dropped 1 base and J dropped 0 bases, with 12 bases sitting between them. The CDR3 runs 17 residues. CDR3 region: CASSLGQGVSNTGELFF. Here the CDR3 DNA reads TGTGCCAGCAGCTTAGGGCAGGGCGTATCGAACACCGGGGAGCTGTTTTTT.

The chain carries TRBV2 and TRBJ2-2; 7 positions agree with TRBD1. Germline V gives CDR1 SNHLY, CDR2 FYNNEI. Trimming removed 7 bases from V and 3 bases from J; junction bases left unmatched: 8. The CDR3 contains 15 residues. CDR3 loop: CASKQGSSDTGELFF. In DNA, the CDR3 is TGTGCCAGCAAACAGGGGTCCTCGGACACCGGGGAGCTGTTTTTT.

This clonotype was seen repeatedly, ten times or more. CDR3 residues: CATSEEDSNQPQHF. CDR3 nucleotides: TGTGCCACCAGTGAAGAGGATAGCAATCAGCCCCAGCATTTT. The rearrangement links TRBV24-1 to TRBJ1-5; D remains unclear. Trimming took off 4 bases at V and 0 bases at J, with 6 bases between the two ends. CDR3 length: 14 amino acids. Germline loops: CDR1 KGHDR, CDR2 SFDVKD.

This clonotype showed up just once. The J gene is TRBJ2-5, the V gene TRBV3-1; D might be TRBD2 (6 bases). This CDR3 is 14 amino acids long. The germline CDR1 and CDR2 sequences are LGHDT and YNNKEL (reference sequence). V was shortened by 4 bases and J by 4 bases, with 13 bases between the two germline ends. The CDR3 protein is CASSPVLSGETQYF. CDR3 sequence (DNA): TGTGCCAGCAGCCCCGTGCTTAGCGGAGAGACCCAGTACTTC.